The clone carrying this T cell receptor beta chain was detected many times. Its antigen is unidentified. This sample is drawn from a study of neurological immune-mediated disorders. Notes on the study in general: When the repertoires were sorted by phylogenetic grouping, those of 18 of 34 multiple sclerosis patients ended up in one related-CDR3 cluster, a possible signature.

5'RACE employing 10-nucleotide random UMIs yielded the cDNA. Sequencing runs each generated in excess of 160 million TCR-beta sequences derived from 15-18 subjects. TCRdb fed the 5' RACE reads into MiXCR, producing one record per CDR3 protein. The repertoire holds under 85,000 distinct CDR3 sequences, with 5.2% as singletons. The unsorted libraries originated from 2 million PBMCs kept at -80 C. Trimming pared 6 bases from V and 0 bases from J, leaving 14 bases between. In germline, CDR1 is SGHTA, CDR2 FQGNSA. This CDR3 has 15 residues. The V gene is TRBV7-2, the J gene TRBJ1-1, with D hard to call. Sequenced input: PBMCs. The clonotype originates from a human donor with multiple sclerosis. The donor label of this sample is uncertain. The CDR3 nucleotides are TGTGCCAGCAGTACCCCGGGAGTAATGAACACTGAAGCTTTCTTT. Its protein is CASSTPGVMNTEAFF. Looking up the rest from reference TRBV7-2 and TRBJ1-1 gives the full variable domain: GAGVSQSPSNKVTEKGKDVELRCDPISGHTALYWYRQSLGQGLEFLIYFQGNSAPDKSGLPSDRFSAERTGGSVSTLTIQRTQQEDSAVYLCASSTPGVMNTEAFFGQGTRLTVV.